This T cell receptor (beta chain) was retrieved from a study of blood T cell repertoires in COVID-19. TCRdb's table, derived via immunoSEQ multiplex PCR, lists solely in-frame clones and lacks some. The top ten clones hold roughly 0.76% of a sample with approximately 200,000 clones, around 94% of them seen once. V lost 9 bases and J lost 2, with 11 bases in between. The CDR3 length is 13 residues. Germline-derived CDR1 and CDR2 are MNHEY and SVGAGI. This receptor was taken from a man aged 25 to 45 with COVID-19, enrolled during active disease. Input material: peripheral blood. The rearrangement links TRBV6-5 to TRBJ1-3, with D uncertain. CDR3 in amino acids: CASPAGPGNTIYF. DNA for the CDR3: TGTGCCAGTCCTGCAGGTCCTGGAAACACCATATATTTT.